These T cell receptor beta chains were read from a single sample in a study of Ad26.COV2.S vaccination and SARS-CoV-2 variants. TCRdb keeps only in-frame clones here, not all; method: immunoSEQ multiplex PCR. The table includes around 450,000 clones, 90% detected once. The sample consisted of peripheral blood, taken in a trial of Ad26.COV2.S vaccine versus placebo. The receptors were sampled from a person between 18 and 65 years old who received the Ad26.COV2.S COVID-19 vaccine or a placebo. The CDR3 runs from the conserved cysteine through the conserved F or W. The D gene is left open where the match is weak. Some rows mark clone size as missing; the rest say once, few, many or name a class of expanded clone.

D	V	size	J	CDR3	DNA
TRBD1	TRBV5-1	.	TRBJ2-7	CASSLGDQGATEQYF	TGCGCCAGCAGCTTGGGGGACCAGGGGGCTACCGAGCAGTACTTC
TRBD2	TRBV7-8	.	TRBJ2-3	CASSLVMGGRTDTQYF	TGTGCCAGCAGCTTAGTCATGGGGGGGAGAACAGATACGCAGTATTTT
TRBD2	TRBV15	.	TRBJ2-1	CATSSGLAGPNNEQFF	TGTGCCACCAGCAGCGGGCTAGCGGGCCCCAACAATGAGCAGTTCTTC
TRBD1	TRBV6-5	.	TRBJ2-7	CASRPGQGAYEQYF	TGTGCCAGCAGACCGGGACAGGGGGCTTACGAGCAGTACTTC
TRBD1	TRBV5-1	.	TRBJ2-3	CASSKRDRNTQYF	TGCGCCAGCAGCAAACGGGACAGAAATACGCAGTATTTT
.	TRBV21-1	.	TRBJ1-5	CASSKAGGDQPQHF	TGTGCCAGCAGCAAAGCGGGGGGGGATCAGCCCCAGCATTTT
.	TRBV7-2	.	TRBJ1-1	CASSLKVGTEAFF	TGTGCCAGCAGCTTAAAGGTTGGGACTGAAGCTTTCTTT
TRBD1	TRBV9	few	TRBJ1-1	CASSVVGQGAAFF	TGTGCCAGCAGCGTAGTCGGGCAGGGGGCAGCTTTCTTT
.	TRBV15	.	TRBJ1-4	CATSRGDAARNEKLFF	TGTGCCACCAGCAGAGGGGATGCCGCCCGAAATGAAAAACTGTTTTTT
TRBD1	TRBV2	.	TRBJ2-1	CASSGLQGQGGEQFF	TGTGCCAGCAGTGGTCTCCAGGGACAGGGAGGTGAGCAGTTCTTC
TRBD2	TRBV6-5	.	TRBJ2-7	CASSYFSGTSDEQYF	TGTGCCAGCAGCTATTTCTCCGGGACTAGCGACGAGCAGTACTTC
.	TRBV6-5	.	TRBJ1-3	CASSYLAIANF	TGTGCCAGCAGTTACTTAGCGATTGCCAATTTT
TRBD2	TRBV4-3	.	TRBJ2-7	CASSQRAGVYEQYF	TGCGCCAGCAGCCAGAGGGCGGGAGTGTACGAGCAGTACTTC
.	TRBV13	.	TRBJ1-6	CASSLVPRSYNSPLHF	TGTGCCAGCAGCTTAGTTCCCAGGTCGTATAATTCACCCCTCCACTTT
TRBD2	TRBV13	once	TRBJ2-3	CASSLEAGGPLDTQYF	TGTGCCAGCAGCTTAGAGGCGGGAGGGCCGTTAGATACGCAGTATTTT
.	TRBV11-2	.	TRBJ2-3	CASSRRWGTDTQYF	TGTGCCAGCAGCCGCCGGTGGGGAACAGATACGCAGTATTTT
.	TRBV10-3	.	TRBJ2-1	CAIGMTSYNEQFF	TGTGCCATCGGGATGACATCCTACAATGAGCAGTTCTTC
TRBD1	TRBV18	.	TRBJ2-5	CASSPPRTGKETQYF	TGTGCCAGCTCACCACCTAGGACAGGAAAAGAGACCCAGTACTTC
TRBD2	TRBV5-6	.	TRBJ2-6	CASSTGLAGAGANVLTF	TGTGCCAGCAGCACGGGACTAGCGGGAGCTGGGGCCAACGTCCTGACTTTC
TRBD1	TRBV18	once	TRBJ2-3	CASSPLSGGEDTQYF	TGTGCCAGCTCACCACTGTCAGGGGGCGAAGATACGCAGTATTTT
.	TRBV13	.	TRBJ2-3	CASSGGSTDTQYF	TGTGCCAGCAGCGGCGGGAGCACAGATACGCAGTATTTT
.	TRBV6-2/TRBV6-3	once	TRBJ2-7	CASSPQDGEQYF	TGTGCCAGCAGTCCCCAGGACGGCGAGCAGTACTTC
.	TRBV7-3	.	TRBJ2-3	CASSLRGTGTTDTQYF	TGTGCCAGCAGCTTAAGGGGAACCGGGACTACAGATACGCAGTATTTT
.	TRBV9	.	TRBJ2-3	CASSGAVMDTQYF	TGTGCCAGCAGCGGAGCAGTTATGGATACGCAGTATTTT
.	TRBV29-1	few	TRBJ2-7	CSVAGAQSSYEQYF	TGCAGCGTTGCAGGGGCACAAAGCTCCTACGAGCAGTACTTC
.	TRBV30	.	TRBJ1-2	CAWSGQNYGYTF	TGTGCCTGGAGTGGTCAGAACTATGGCTACACCTTC
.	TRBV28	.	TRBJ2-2	CASSLVGPGELFF	TGTGCCAGCAGTTTAGTAGGGCCCGGGGAGCTGTTTTTT
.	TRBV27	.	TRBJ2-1	CASGKGVYNEQFF	TGTGCCAGCGGAAAGGGGGTCTACAATGAGCAGTTCTTC
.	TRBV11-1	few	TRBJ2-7	CASSIVADEQYF	TGTGCCAGCAGCATCGTAGCGGACGAGCAGTACTTC
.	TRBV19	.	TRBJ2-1	CASSMGLRGNEQFF	TGTGCCAGTAGTATGGGACTCCGTGGCAATGAGCAGTTCTTC
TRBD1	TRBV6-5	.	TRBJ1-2	CASTRGGGGGYTF	TGTGCCAGCACGAGAGGGGGCGGGGGGGGCTACACCTTC
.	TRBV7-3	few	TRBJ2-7	CASSLTDGTEQYF	TGTGCCAGCAGCTTAACCGATGGTACCGAGCAGTACTTC
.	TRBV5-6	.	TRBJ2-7	CASRPGRNTYEQYF	TGTGCCAGCAGACCTGGACGGAATACCTACGAGCAGTACTTC
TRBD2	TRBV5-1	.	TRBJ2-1	CASSLAGLAGEGYEQFF	TGCGCCAGCAGCTTGGCCGGGCTAGCGGGAGAGGGGTATGAGCAGTTCTTC
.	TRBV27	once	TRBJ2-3	CASKGPPLPGLSTDTQYF	TGTGCCAGCAAAGGCCCCCCACTACCGGGACTCAGCACAGATACGCAGTATTTT
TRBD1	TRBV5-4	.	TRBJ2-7	CASSPGGQYEGYEQYF	TGTGCCAGCAGCCCTGGGGGACAGTACGAAGGGTACGAGCAGTACTTC
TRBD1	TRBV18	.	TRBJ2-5	CASSPPTGQGLETQYF	TGTGCCAGCTCACCTCCTACAGGACAGGGGCTAGAGACCCAGTACTTC
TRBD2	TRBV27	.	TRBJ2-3	CASTGTSGIRTDTQYF	TGTGCCAGTACCGGGACTAGCGGGATCCGCACAGATACGCAGTATTTT
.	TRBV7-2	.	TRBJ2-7	CASSLVNEQYF	TGTGCCAGCAGCTTAGTTAACGAGCAGTACTTC
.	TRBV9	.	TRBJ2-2	CASSVGGGLAGELFF	TGTGCCAGCAGCGTCGGCGGAGGGTTGGCCGGGGAGCTGTTTTTT
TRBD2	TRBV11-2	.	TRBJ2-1	CASSLRLAGGNYNEQFF	TGTGCCAGCAGCCTAAGACTAGCGGGAGGTAACTACAATGAGCAGTTCTTC
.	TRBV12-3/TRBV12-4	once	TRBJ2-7	CASSLSTGEQYF	TGTGCCAGCAGTTTATCAACAGGGGAGCAGTACTTC
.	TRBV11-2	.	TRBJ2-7	CASSPIGQSGTLEQYF	TGTGCCAGCAGCCCCATAGGACAGAGCGGTACTTTGGAGCAGTACTTC
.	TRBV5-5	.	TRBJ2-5	CASSLVLTAQETQYF	TGTGCCAGCAGCTTGGTACTTACAGCCCAAGAGACCCAGTACTTC
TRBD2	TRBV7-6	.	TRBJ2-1	CASSLKPSGEHSYNEQFF	TGTGCCAGCAGCTTAAAACCTAGCGGGGAGCACTCCTACAATGAGCAGTTCTTC
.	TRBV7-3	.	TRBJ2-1	CASSPGRIAGNNEQFF	TGTGCCAGCAGCCCCGGGCGGATAGCCGGAAACAATGAGCAGTTCTTC
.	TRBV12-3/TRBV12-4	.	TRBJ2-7	CASSRTEWYEQYF	TGTGCCAGCAGCAGGACTGAGTGGTACGAGCAGTACTTC
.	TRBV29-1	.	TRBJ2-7	CSVTGSSYEQYF	TGCAGCGTTACGGGATCTAGCTACGAGCAGTACTTC
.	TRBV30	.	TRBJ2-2	CAWSLRNTGELFF	TGTGCCTGGAGCCTTCGGAACACCGGGGAGCTGTTTTTT
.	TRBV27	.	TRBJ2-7	CASSLVLAPSYEQYF	TGTGCCAGCAGTTTAGTGTTAGCCCCCTCCTACGAGCAGTACTTC
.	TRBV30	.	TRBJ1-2	CAWTWGDGYTF	TGTGCCTGGACCTGGGGTGATGGCTACACCTTC
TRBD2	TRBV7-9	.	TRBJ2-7	CASSRREKPYEQYF	TGTGCCAGCAGCCGGCGGGAGAAACCCTACGAGCAGTACTTC
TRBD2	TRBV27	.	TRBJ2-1	CASPTSGRVCNEQFF	TGTGCCAGCCCTACTAGCGGGAGGGTGTGCAATGAGCAGTTCTTC
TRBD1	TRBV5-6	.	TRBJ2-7	CASSFGPGQGTYEQYF	TGTGCCAGCAGCTTTGGGCCGGGACAGGGGACCTACGAGCAGTACTTC
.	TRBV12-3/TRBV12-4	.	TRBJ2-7	CASGDLSSYEQYF	TGTGCCAGCGGGGACCTCAGCTCCTACGAGCAGTACTTC